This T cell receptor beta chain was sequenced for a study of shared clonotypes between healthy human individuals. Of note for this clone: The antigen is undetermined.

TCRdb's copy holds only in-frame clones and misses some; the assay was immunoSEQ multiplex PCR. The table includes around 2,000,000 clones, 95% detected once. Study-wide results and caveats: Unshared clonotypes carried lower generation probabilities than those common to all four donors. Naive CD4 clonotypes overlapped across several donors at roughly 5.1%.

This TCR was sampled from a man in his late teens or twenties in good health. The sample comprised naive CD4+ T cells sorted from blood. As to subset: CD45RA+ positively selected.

In DNA form, the CDR3 reads TGTGCTAGTGGTTTGGGGACAGGGGACGGCTCCTACGAGCAGTACTTC. Its translation is CASGLGTGDGSYEQYF. The genes are TRBV12-5 and TRBJ2-7; TRBD1 matches at 9 bases. The ends lost 1 base at V and 0 bases at J; junction bases unmatched: 4. CDR1 and CDR2 (germline): LGHNT, FRNRAP. The CDR3 is 16 amino acids. Variable domain in full (rest from reference TRBV12-5 and TRBJ2-7): DARVTQTPRHKVTEMGQEVTMRCQPILGHNTVFWYRQTMMQGLELLAYFRNRAPLDDSGMPKDRFSAEMPDATLATLKIQPSEPRDSAVYFCASGLGTGDGSYEQYFGPGTRLTVT.